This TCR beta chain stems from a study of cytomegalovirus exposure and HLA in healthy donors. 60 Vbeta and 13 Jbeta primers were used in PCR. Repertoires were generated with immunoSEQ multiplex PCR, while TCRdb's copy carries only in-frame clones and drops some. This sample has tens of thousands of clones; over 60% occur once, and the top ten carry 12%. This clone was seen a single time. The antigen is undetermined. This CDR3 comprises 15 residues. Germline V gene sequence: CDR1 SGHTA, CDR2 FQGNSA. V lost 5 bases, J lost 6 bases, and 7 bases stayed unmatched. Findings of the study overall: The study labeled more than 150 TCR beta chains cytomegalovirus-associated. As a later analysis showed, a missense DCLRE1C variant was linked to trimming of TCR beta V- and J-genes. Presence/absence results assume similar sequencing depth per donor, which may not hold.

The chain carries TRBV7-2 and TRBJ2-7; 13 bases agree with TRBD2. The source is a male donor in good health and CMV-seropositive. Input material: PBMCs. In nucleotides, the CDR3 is TGTGCCAGCAGCCCAACTAGCGGGAGGGCGGCCGAGCAGTACTTC. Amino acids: CASSPTSGRAAEQYF.